The rows below give T cell receptor beta chains drawn from one sample of a study of blood T cell repertoires in COVID-19. Clones were sequenced by immunoSEQ multiplex PCR, and TCRdb holds only the in-frame ones, with some missing. The table lists roughly 100,000 clones, roughly 80% of them singletons, with about 16% in the top ten. The sequenced material came from peripheral blood. These receptors all stem from a woman aged 80 or over with acute or convalescent COVID-19. The CDR3 runs from the conserved cysteine through the conserved F or W. Each record gives: J gene, V gene, clone size, D gene, CDR3 DNA, CDR3 protein. D genes are given only for firm matches. Clone sizes are given selectively: once, few, many, or a class where the clone is expanded.

j_call: TRBJ1-2
v_call: TRBV12-3/TRBV12-4
clone_size: .
d_call: .
cdr3_nt: TGTGCCAGCAGCGCCGGGACATGGGATGGCTACACCTTC
cdr3_aa: CASSAGTWDGYTF

j_call: TRBJ2-2
v_call: TRBV11-3
clone_size: .
d_call: .
cdr3_nt: TGTGCCAGCAGGCTGACAAACACCGGGGAGCTGTTTTTT
cdr3_aa: CASRLTNTGELFF

j_call: TRBJ2-2
v_call: TRBV5-1
clone_size: once
d_call: TRBD2
cdr3_nt: TGCGCCAGCAGCTTGGTAGCGGGAAACACCGGGGAGCTGTTTTTT
cdr3_aa: CASSLVAGNTGELFF

j_call: TRBJ2-7
v_call: TRBV28
clone_size: .
d_call: .
cdr3_nt: TGTGCCAGCACCCTAGGGGCAGGAAAATACGAGCAGTACTTC
cdr3_aa: CASTLGAGKYEQYF

j_call: TRBJ2-1
v_call: TRBV18
clone_size: .
d_call: .
cdr3_nt: TGTGCCAGCTCACGCACAGGGAGCGACAATGAGCAGTTCTTC
cdr3_aa: CASSRTGSDNEQFF

j_call: TRBJ2-1
v_call: TRBV7-6
clone_size: .
d_call: .
cdr3_nt: TGTGCCAGCAGCGTACTACTATACAATGAGCAGTTCTTC
cdr3_aa: CASSVLLYNEQFF

j_call: TRBJ1-2
v_call: TRBV21-1
clone_size: .
d_call: .
cdr3_nt: TGTGCCAGCAGCCCGCGCCAGGGAGGAACGGGGGGCTACACCTTC
cdr3_aa: CASSPRQGGTGGYTF

j_call: TRBJ2-5
v_call: TRBV5-1
clone_size: .
d_call: TRBD1
cdr3_nt: TGCGCCAGCAGCTTGTTTGGGACAGGGCACGGGGAGACCCAGTACTTC
cdr3_aa: CASSLFGTGHGETQYF

j_call: TRBJ2-5
v_call: TRBV2
clone_size: .
d_call: TRBD2
cdr3_nt: TGTGCCAGCAGTGAGGTAGCGGGGGGAGAGACCCAGTACTTC
cdr3_aa: CASSEVAGGETQYF

j_call: TRBJ1-1
v_call: TRBV10-3
clone_size: .
d_call: .
cdr3_nt: TGTGCCATCACCAACAGGGTCGACACTGAAGCTTTCTTT
cdr3_aa: CAITNRVDTEAFF

j_call: TRBJ2-5
v_call: TRBV5-1
clone_size: few
d_call: .
cdr3_nt: TGCGCCAGCAGCCTACAGGGCGGTCAAGAGACCCAGTACTTC
cdr3_aa: CASSLQGGQETQYF

j_call: TRBJ1-1
v_call: TRBV6-1
clone_size: .
d_call: .
cdr3_nt: TGTGCCAGCAGTTCCCAATCCCCTTCCGGAGCTTTCTTT
cdr3_aa: CASSSQSPSGAFF

j_call: TRBJ2-3
v_call: TRBV29-1
clone_size: .
d_call: .
cdr3_nt: TGCAGCGTTGTCCACAGGGCGACTAGCACAGATACGCAGTATTTT
cdr3_aa: CSVVHRATSTDTQYF

j_call: TRBJ2-2
v_call: TRBV5-6
clone_size: .
d_call: TRBD1
cdr3_nt: TGTGCCAGCAGCGCTTGGGACAGTGACACCGGGGAGCTGTTTTTT
cdr3_aa: CASSAWDSDTGELFF